This T cell receptor (beta chain) comes out of a study of blood T cell repertoires in COVID-19. V dropped 5 bases and J dropped 5 bases, with 12 bases sitting between them. This CDR3 comprises 14 residues. From germline, CDR1 is SGHTA and CDR2 FQGTGA. The method was immunoSEQ multiplex PCR; TCRdb's version includes in-frame clones alone and lacks a portion of them. The sample holds 150,000 to 200,000 clones, 80% to 90% seen once. The sequencing input was PBMCs or T cells enriched from blood (not recorded which). The clonotype comes from a woman in her thirties or forties with acute COVID-19. V is TRBV7-3 and J is TRBJ2-2; tentatively, D is TRBD2 (6 bases). This CDR3 is CASSPTRSTGELFF. The CDR3 DNA reads TGTGCCAGCAGCCCGACTAGATCGACCGGGGAGCTGTTTTTT.